This T cell receptor beta chain was sequenced for a study of blood T cell repertoires in COVID-19 (dated by TCRdb to 2020 to 2022). Looking at the study overall: Samples covering the acute and convalescent phases of COVID-19 were provided by collaborators in the United States, Italy and Spain. The material from the prospective study consisted of cDNA or gDNA derived from T cells, B-cell-depleted T cells, or PBMCs. The dataset comprised deeply sampled blood TCRbeta repertoires from subjects exposed to, actively infected with, or recovered from COVID-19. The repertoires were made available in a free public database intended to serve as a resource for research on the immune response to SARS-CoV-2. Samples came from the ongoing ImmuneRACE study (first 160 participants) plus 1,254 subjects from 6 global collaborators. Nearly every sample came with metadata listing a de-identified subject ID, COVID-19 status, age in years and sex. Where HLA class I and class II types were available, the types were taken from metadata supplied by the sample provider, not from assay-based typing. General conclusions and limits of the study: The quantity of clinical and demographic metadata differed by source and by participant and was supplied without curation.

Participants in the prospective study were enrolled through a virtual design, were aged about 18 to 89 years, and lived in roughly 24 United States geographic areas. In the prospective study, participants were assigned to cohorts based on the clinical history participants reported in a screening survey and a study questionnaire. Recovered participants in ImmuneRACE Cohort 3 were defined by two consecutive negative NP/OP PCR tests, clearance by a healthcare professional, or resolution of symptoms. Mobile phlebotomists in the prospective study collected whole blood, serum and a nasopharyngeal or oropharyngeal swab from every participant. Prospective study participants could optionally give additional blood draws and questionnaires over an approximately two-month period. Prospective study blood samples were shipped either frozen or at room temperature before DNA extraction. The immunoSEQ Assay, a bias-controlled multiplex PCR, was used to amplify TCRbeta CDR3 regions from genomic DNA. As for the authors' bioinformatics: Nucleated cell counts per sample were estimated from amplification of reference gene primers within the assay. To quantify the absolute abundance of each unique TCRbeta CDR3 rearrangement, sequence reads were collapsed and filtered. For each sample, productive Simpson clonality was calculated as the square root of Simpson's diversity index across productive rearrangements. Sourced from immuneACCESS, this table was stored by TCRdb with only in-frame sequences that have V and J called. A share of the clones is absent; for the studies checked, an unresolved V gene accounts for under half, and the remainder has no known explanation. The D gene and trimming were derived from the DNA, and the V and J assignments and clone size from that table. The sample table shows a few hundred thousand clones, and just under 90% are seen once. The leading ten clones occupy 1.2% of the sample.

In the case of this clone: The antigen it recognizes is unknown. One base away there is no much larger clone; base qualities are not given.

Germline trimming: 2 bases from V, 11 bases from J; junction bases outside gene matches: 7. As encoded in the germline V gene, CDR1 is SGHDN while CDR2 is FVKESK. The CDR3 has 15 amino acids, counting the end cysteine and phenylalanine. The entry retains the CDR3 DNA only, 45 bases that are in frame from base 1. The origin of this receptor is a man in his thirties or forties who had recovered from COVID-19. The specimen sequenced was PBMCs or T cells enriched from blood (not recorded which). The sequence links TRBV14 to TRBJ1-6; 9 central nucleotides agree with TRBD1. The DNA sequence follows: TGTGCCAGCAGCCAACGGAGCCGGGACAGGGCACCCCTCCACTTT. This is translated as CASSQRSRDRAPLHF.